The T cell receptor (beta chain) under discussion was sequenced for a study of PD-L1 blockade in urothelial cancer. Notes on the study in general: Durable-benefit patients had greater expansion of tumor-associated blood clones at 3 weeks.

Described time point: peripheral blood 6 weeks after treatment start. Locally advanced or metastatic urothelial carcinoma affected all patients. The method was immunoSEQ multiplex PCR; TCRdb's version includes in-frame clones alone and lacks a portion of them. The table lists some 120,000 clones, approximately 90% of them singletons, with 3.5% to 4.5% in the top ten. The V gene's germline CDR1 is PRHDT and CDR2 FYEKMQ (reference sequence). V lost 2 bases and J 9 bases, leaving 26 bases between the germline ends. The CDR3 sequence is 18 residues long. On this clone: Its antigen is currently unknown.

Source: PBMCs, taken around atezolizumab (anti-PD-L1) treatment. V usage is TRBV13 and J usage is TRBJ2-1, with unresolved D. The sequence derives from a man between 60 and 75 years old with urothelial cancer. For the CDR3, the DNA is TGTGCCAGCAGCTTACTCTATGACTTCGGCGGAACCACCGGTGAGCAGTTCTTC. This gives the protein CASSLLYDFGGTTGEQFF. The full variable domain, with the rest looked up from reference TRBV13 and TRBJ2-1, is AAGVIQSPRHLIKEKRETATLKCYPIPRHDTVYWYQQGPGQDPQFLISFYEKMQSDKGSIPDRFSAQQFSDYHSELNMSSLELGDSALYFCASSLLYDFGGTTGEQFFGPGTRLTVL.